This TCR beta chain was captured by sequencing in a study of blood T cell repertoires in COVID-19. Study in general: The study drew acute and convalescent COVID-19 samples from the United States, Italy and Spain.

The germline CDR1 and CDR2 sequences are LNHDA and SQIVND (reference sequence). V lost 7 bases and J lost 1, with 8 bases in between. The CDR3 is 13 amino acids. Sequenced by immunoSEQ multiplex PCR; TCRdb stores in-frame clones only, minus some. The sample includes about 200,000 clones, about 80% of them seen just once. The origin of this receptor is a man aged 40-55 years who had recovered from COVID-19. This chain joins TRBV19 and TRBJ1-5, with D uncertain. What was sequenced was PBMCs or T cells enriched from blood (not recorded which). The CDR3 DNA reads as TGTGCCAGTAATGAGGTGAGCAATCAGCCCCAGCATTTT. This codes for CASNEVSNQPQHF.